This TCR beta chain was captured in a study of glioma-infiltrating T cells after dendritic cell vaccination. Study-wide findings and caveats: TCR clonality showed no direct relationship with survival. Longer survival after dendritic cell vaccination followed higher pretreatment TIL content.

Germline CDR1 reads SEHNR; CDR2 reads FQNEAQ (reference sequence). The CDR3 loop spans 15 amino acids. Regarding time point: after dendritic cell vaccination, including at tumor progression/relapse. PBMC sampling occurred before vaccination, two weeks after the third dose, and at progression. Libraries were prepared by immunoSEQ multiplex PCR; TCRdb keeps only in-frame clonotypes and omits some of them. The top ten hold approximately 2.1% of the sample, which has tens of thousands of clones, 87% seen once. A remark on this clone: What it binds is not known. At one boundary the junction diverges from the germline segment, which might be a read error. In the same sample, other DNA sequences code for this CDR3.

The chain has TRBV7-9 and TRBJ2-7; 9 bases are a match to TRBD1. The material was blood, obtained after dendritic cell vaccination. The TCR comes from a human donor with glioblastoma. CDR3 amino acids: CASSPRGTGTYEQYF. The CDR3 DNA is TGTGCCAGCAGCCCCCGGGGGACAGGGACCTACGAGCAGTATTTC.